This T cell receptor (beta chain) was identified in a study of immune evolution from preneoplasia to lung adenocarcinoma. Study information: HLA loss of heterozygosity: roughly 7.5% AIS, about 15% MIA, around 35% ADC, none AAH.

Generated by immunoSEQ multiplex PCR, the TCRdb table keeps only in-frame clones and is missing some. The table lists 9,500 to 10,000 clones, approximately 75% of them singletons, with around 13% in the top ten. The CDR3 loop spans 12 amino acids. Between the trimmed V and J ends, which lost 6 bases and 7 bases, there was a span of 13 bases. The germline V gene encodes CDR1 MNHEY and CDR2 SVGAGI. Macro-dissection enriched premalignant or tumor cells before nucleic acid extraction. Sequenced input: FFPE lung adenocarcinoma in situ tissue. The source of this sequence is a person at least 80 years old with lung adenocarcinoma. The chain recombines TRBV6-5 with TRBJ2-7; D is undetermined. CDR3 loop: CASRSTRREQYF. The CDR3 DNA reads TGTGCCAGCAGGTCGACCCGAAGGGAGCAGTACTTC.